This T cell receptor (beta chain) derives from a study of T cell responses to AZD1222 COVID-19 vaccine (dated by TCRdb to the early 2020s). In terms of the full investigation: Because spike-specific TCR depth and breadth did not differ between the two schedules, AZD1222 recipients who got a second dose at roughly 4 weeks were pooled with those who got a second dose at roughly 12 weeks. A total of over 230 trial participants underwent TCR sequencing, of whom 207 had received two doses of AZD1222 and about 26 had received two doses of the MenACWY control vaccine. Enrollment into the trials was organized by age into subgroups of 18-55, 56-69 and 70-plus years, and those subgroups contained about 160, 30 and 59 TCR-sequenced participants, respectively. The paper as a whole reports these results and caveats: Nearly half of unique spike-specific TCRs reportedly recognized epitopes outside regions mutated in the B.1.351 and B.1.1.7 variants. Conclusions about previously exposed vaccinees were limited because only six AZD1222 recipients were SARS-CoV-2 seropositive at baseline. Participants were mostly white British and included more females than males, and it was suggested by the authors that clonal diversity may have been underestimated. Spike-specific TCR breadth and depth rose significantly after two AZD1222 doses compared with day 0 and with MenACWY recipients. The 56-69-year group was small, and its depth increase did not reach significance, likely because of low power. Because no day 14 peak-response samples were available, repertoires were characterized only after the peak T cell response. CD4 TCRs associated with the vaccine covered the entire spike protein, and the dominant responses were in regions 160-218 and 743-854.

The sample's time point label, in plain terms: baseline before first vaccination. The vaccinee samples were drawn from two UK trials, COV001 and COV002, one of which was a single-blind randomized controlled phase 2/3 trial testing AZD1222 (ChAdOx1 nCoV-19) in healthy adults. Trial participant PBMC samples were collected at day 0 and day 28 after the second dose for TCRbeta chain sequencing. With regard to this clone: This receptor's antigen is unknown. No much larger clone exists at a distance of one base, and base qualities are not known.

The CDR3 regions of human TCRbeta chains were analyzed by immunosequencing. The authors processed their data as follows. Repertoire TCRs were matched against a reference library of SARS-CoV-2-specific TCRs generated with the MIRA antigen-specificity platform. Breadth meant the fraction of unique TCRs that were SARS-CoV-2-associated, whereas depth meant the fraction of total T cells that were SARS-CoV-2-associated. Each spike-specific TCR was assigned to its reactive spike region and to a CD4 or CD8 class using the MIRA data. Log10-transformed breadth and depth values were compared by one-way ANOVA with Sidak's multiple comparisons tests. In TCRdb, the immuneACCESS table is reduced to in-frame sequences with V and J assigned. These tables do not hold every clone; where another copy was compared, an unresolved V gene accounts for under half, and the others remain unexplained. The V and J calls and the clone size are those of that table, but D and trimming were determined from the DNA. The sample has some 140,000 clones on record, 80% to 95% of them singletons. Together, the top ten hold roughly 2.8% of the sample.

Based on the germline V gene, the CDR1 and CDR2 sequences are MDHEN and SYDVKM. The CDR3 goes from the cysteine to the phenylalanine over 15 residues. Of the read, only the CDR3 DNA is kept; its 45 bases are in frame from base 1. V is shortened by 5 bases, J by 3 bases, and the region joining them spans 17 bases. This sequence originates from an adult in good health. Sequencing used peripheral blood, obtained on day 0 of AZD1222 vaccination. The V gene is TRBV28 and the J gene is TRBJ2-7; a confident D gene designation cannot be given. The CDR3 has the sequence CASSKVSEAFYEQYF. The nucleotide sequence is TGTGCCAGCAGTAAGGTGTCAGAAGCCTTCTACGAGCAGTACTTC.